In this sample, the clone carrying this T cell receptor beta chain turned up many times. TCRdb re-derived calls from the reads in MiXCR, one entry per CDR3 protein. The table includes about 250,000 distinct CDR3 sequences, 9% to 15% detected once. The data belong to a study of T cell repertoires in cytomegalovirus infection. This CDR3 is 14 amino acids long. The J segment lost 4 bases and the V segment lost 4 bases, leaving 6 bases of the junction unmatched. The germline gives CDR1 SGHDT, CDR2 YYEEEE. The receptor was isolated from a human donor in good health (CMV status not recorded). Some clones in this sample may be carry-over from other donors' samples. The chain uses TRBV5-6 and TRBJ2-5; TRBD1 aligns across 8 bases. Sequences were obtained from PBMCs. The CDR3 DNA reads TGTGCCAGCAGCCAAAAAACAGGGGGAGAGACCCAGTACTTC. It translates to CASSQKTGGETQYF.